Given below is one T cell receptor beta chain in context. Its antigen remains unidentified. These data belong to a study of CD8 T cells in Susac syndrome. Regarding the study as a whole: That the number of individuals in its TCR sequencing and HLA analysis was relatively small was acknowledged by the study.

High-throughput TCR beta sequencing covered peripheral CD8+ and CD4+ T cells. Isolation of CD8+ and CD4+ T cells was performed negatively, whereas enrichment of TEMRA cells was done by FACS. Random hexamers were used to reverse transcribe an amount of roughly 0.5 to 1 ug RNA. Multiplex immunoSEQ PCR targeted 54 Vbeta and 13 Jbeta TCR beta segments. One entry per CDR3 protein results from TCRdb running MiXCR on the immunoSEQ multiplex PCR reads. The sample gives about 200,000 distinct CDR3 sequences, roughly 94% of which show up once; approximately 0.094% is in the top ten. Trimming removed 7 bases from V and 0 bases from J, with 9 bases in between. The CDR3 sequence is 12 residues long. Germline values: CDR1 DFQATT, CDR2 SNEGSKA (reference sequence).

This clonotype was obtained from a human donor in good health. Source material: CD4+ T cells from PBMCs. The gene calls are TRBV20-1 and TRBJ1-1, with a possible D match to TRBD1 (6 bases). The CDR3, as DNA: TGCAGTGGAGGGGGTATGAACACTGAAGCTTTCTTT. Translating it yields CSGGGMNTEAFF.